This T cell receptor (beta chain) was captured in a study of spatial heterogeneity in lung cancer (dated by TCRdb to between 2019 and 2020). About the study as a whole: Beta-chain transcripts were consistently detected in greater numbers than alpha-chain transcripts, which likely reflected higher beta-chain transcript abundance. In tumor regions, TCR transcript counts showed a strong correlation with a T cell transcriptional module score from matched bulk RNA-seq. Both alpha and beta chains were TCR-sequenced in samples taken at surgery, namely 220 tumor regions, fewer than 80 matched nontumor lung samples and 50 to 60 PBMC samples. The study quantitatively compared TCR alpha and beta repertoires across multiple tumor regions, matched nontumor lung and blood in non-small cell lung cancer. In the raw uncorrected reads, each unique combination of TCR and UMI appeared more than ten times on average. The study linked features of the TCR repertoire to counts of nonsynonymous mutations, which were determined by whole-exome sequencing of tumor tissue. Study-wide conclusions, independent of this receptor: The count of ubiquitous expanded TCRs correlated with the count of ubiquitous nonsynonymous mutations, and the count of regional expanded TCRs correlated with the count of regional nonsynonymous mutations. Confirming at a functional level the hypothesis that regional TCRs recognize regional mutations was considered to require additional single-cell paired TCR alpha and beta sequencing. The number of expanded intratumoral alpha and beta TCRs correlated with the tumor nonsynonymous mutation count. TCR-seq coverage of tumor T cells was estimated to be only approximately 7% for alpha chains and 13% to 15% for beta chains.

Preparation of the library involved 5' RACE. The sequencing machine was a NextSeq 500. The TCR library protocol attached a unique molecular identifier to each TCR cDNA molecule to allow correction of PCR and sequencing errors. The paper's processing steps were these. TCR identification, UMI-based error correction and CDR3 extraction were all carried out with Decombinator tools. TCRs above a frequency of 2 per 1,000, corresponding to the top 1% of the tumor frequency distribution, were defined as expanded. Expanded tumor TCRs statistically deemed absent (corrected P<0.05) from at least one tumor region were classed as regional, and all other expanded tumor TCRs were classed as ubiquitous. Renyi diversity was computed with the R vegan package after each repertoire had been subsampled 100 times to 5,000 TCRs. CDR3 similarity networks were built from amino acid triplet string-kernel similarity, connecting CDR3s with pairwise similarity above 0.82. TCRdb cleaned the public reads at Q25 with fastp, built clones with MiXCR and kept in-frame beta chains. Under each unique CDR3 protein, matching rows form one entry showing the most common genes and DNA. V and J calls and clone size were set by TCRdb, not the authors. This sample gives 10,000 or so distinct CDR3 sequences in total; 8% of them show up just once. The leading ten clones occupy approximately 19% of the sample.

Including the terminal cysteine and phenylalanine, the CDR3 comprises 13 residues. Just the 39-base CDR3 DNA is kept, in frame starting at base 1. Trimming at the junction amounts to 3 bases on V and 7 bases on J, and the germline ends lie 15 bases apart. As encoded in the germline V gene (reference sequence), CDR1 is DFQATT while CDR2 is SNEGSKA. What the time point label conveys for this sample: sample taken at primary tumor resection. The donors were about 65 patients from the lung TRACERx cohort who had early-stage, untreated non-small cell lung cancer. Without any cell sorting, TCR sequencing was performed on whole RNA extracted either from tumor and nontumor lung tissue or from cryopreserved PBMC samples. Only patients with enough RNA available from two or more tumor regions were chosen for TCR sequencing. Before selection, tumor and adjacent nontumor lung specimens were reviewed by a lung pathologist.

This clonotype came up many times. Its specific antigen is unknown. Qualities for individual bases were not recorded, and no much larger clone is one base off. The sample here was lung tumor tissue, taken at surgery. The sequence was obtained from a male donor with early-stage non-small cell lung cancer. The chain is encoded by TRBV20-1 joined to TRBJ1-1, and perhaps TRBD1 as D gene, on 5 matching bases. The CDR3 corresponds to CSARGRGALEAFF. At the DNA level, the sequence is TGCAGTGCTAGGGGGAGGGGTGCCCTTGAAGCTTTCTTT.